These 2 T cell receptor beta chains were sequenced from one sample in a study of early T cells in non-severe SARS-CoV-2 infection. TCRdb re-derived calls from the 5' RACE reads in MiXCR, one entry per CDR3 protein. Of roughly 80,000 distinct CDR3 sequences in the sample, around 11% were seen once. The starting material was whole blood, obtained at baseline. The receptors here all came from an adult who was a healthcare worker with PCR-confirmed SARS-CoV-2 infection or an uninfected control (not recorded which).

This clonotype was seen a handful of times. This chain uses TRBV11-2 with TRBJ1-1, with unresolved D. Looked up from germline, CDR1 is SGHAT and CDR2 is FQNNGV. There are 14 residues in the CDR3. Trimming left V 1 base short and J 0 bases short, with 6 bases between. The CDR3, as DNA: TGTGCCAGCAGCTTAGGGGCCGTGAACACTGAAGCTTTCTTT. Protein sequence: CASSLGAVNTEAFF.

This clonotype was observed a few times. The chain employs TRBV7-2 and TRBJ2-7; 8 nucleotides align to TRBD2. The CDR3 runs to 14 residues. V lost 1 base, J lost 6 bases, and 5 bases stayed unmatched. Germline values: CDR1 SGHTA, CDR2 FQGNSA. CDR3 loop: CASSLDGGAGEQYF. CDR3 nucleotide sequence: TGTGCCAGCAGCTTAGACGGGGGGGCCGGCGAGCAGTACTTC.